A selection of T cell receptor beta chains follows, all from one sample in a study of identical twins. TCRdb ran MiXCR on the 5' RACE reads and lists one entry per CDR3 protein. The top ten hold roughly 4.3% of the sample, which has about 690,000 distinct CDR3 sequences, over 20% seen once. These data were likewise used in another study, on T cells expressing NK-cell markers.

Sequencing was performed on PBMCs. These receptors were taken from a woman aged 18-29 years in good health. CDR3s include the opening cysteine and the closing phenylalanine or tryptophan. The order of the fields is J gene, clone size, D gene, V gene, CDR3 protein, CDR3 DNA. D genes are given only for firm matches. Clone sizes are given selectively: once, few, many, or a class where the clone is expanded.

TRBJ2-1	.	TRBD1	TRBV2	CASNAGTASYNEQFF	TGTGCCAGCAATGCCGGGACAGCATCCTACAATGAGCAGTTCTTC
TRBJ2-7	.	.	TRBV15	CATSRQFSVSYEQYF	TGTGCCACCAGCAGACAGTTTTCAGTCTCCTACGAGCAGTACTTC
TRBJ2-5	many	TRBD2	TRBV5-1	CASVPGTTQETQYF	TGCGCCAGCGTTCCCGGGACTACCCAAGAGACCCAGTACTTC
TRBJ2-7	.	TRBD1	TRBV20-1	CSARDGTANSYEQYF	TGCAGTGCTAGAGATGGGACAGCGAACTCCTACGAGCAGTACTTC
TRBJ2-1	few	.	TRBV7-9	CASIPGVSSYNEQFF	TGTGCCAGCATCCCGGGGGTGAGCTCCTACAATGAGCAGTTCTTC
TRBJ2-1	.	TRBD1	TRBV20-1	CSARDRGRGNEQFF	TGCAGTGCTAGAGACAGGGGGCGTGGCAATGAGCAGTTCTTC
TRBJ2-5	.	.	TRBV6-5	CASSYSHQETQYF	TGTGCCAGCAGTTACTCCCACCAAGAGACCCAGTACTTC
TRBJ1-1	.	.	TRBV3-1	CASTYVGNTEAFF	TGTGCCAGCACCTACGTCGGGAACACTGAAGCTTTCTTT
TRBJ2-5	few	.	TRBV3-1	CASSQFETQYF	TGTGCCAGCAGCCAGTTCGAGACCCAGTACTTC
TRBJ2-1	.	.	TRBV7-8	CASSLVLLGGVGEQFF	TGTGCCAGCAGCTTAGTACTCCTAGGCGGCGTGGGTGAGCAGTTCTTC
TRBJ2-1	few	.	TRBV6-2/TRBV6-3	CASSFGGVYSSYNEQFF	TGTGCCAGCAGTTTTGGGGGAGTCTATAGCTCCTACAATGAGCAGTTCTTC
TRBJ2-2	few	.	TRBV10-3	CAISAQPAGTGELFF	TGTGCCATCAGTGCACAGCCCGCCGGGACCGGGGAGCTGTTTTTT
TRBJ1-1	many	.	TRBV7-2	CASSLVGARAEAFF	TGTGCCAGCAGCTTAGTCGGGGCTAGGGCTGAAGCTTTCTTT
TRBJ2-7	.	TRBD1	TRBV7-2	CASSLGTGAVEQYF	TGTGCCAGCAGCTTAGGGACAGGGGCAGTCGAGCAGTACTTC
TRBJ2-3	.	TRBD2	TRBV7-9	CASSSSLAGGPKDTQYF	TGTGCCAGCAGCTCCTCTTTAGCGGGGGGGCCGAAAGATACGCAGTATTTT
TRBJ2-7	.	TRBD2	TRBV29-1	CSVDQTSGEQYF	TGCAGCGTTGATCAGACTAGCGGAGAGCAGTACTTC